Listed below are T cell receptor beta chains from one sample, sequenced in a study of read filtering for tumor transcriptome and immune sequencing. Each CDR3 protein is one row after TCRdb ran MiXCR on the reads. Found here are tens of thousands of distinct CDR3 sequences, under 25% of them singletons; the top ten hold around 10%. Input material: a population of CD138-negative cells sorted from bone marrow. The source is a donor aged 40 or older with multiple myeloma. Each CDR3 is given with its conserved first and last residue. The D gene is left open where the match is weak. Only part of the rows carry a size: once, few, many, or a class if the clone is expanded.

abundance: many
j_gene: TRBJ1-1
v_gene: TRBV28
d_gene: NA
CDR3aa: CASGVPTAMSTEAFF
CDR3nt: TGTGCCAGTGGGGTCCCAACAGCGATGAGCACTGAAGCTTTCTTT

abundance: many
j_gene: TRBJ2-5
v_gene: TRBV6-1
d_gene: TRBD1
CDR3aa: CASSSRQGSAETQYF
CDR3nt: TGTGCCAGCAGTTCCCGACAGGGGTCGGCAGAGACCCAGTACTTC

abundance: many
j_gene: TRBJ2-4
v_gene: TRBV28
d_gene: TRBD1
CDR3aa: CASSPGQLAKNIQYF
CDR3nt: TGTGCCAGCAGCCCGGGACAGCTAGCCAAAAACATTCAGTACTTC

abundance: NA
j_gene: TRBJ1-1
v_gene: TRBV4-1
d_gene: NA
CDR3aa: CASTRAREAFF
CDR3nt: TGCGCCAGCACCAGGGCTCGAGAAGCTTTCTTT

abundance: NA
j_gene: TRBJ1-1
v_gene: TRBV29-1
d_gene: NA
CDR3aa: CSVSKVGGHTEAFF
CDR3nt: TGCAGCGTTTCCAAAGTAGGGGGGCACACTGAAGCTTTCTTT

abundance: NA
j_gene: TRBJ1-6
v_gene: TRBV7-3
d_gene: NA
CDR3aa: CASSRGLASPLHF
CDR3nt: TGTGCCAGCAGCCGCGGTCTTGCCTCACCCCTCCACTTT

abundance: many
j_gene: TRBJ1-5
v_gene: TRBV12-3/TRBV12-4
d_gene: NA
CDR3aa: CASSSGRRGLRPQHF
CDR3nt: TGTGCCAGCAGCTCTGGTAGGAGGGGTCTTCGGCCCCAGCATTTT

abundance: NA
j_gene: TRBJ1-2
v_gene: TRBV7-9
d_gene: NA
CDR3aa: CASNPQGPYGFTF
CDR3nt: TGTGCCAGCAACCCACAAGGGCCCTATGGCTTCACCTTC

abundance: NA
j_gene: TRBJ2-7
v_gene: TRBV29-1
d_gene: TRBD1
CDR3aa: CSVGAGTVVEQYF
CDR3nt: TGCAGCGTTGGAGCCGGGACAGTAGTCGAGCAGTACTTC

abundance: many
j_gene: TRBJ2-5
v_gene: TRBV4-1
d_gene: NA
CDR3aa: CASSRTGLETQYF
CDR3nt: TGCGCCAGCAGCCGTACAGGGTTAGAGACCCAGTACTTC

abundance: many
j_gene: TRBJ2-7
v_gene: TRBV7-9
d_gene: NA
CDR3aa: CASSLEQRGEQYF
CDR3nt: TGTGCCAGCAGCTTAGAACAACGCGGCGAGCAGTACTTC